This T cell receptor beta chain was observed in a study of T cell repertoires in cytomegalovirus infection (dated by TCRdb to between 2017 and 2020). Turning to the overall study: The HLA type of each donor mattered for the analysis, because public TCR beta signatures pointed to carriage of CMV infection along with the matching HLA type.

On the study overall, not on this receptor specifically: The ex vivo response was dominated by HLA-C-restricted CMV-specific TCR beta clonotypes, which also provided the single most frequent clonotype in two of eight donors. Cumulative frequency of public TCR beta family members discriminated carriers of CMV infection plus the relevant HLA type in this cohort and an independent roughly 330-donor cohort.

The listed sequencing device is Illumina HiSeq 1500. TCRdb itself trimmed the public reads at Q25 with fastp, ran MiXCR and retained productive beta chains. CDR3 protein sequences are deduplicated, and each keeps its most common genes and DNA. This sample is represented by 150,000 to 200,000 distinct CDR3 sequences; about 15% of them were singletons. The ten largest account for 27% of the sample. This clonotype has ten or more counts. Its antigen has not been determined. No clone much larger than this one lies a single base away; base qualities are absent. The germline V gene (reference sequence) yields MNHEY for CDR1 and SMNVEV for CDR2. The CDR3 measures 16 amino acids from cysteine to phenylalanine. The kept DNA is CDR3 alone, 48 bases in frame from the first base. V is reduced by 5 bases and J by 7 bases, leaving a spacing of 21 bases between them.

The chain joins TRBV27 to TRBJ2-1; the D gene is tentatively TRBD1 or TRBD2, each matching 6 bases. What was sequenced was PBMCs. The sequence derives from a human donor in good health (CMV status not recorded). Some clones in this sample may be carry-over from other donors' samples. In nucleotide form, the sequence is TGTGCCAGCAGTCACCCCCCCGGGGGCCGGAGGAATGAGCAGTTCTTC. This encodes CASSHPPGGRRNEQFF.